Listed below are T cell receptor beta chains from one sample, sequenced in a study of patients and donors after allogeneic stem cell transplantation. MiXCR, run by TCRdb on the RT-PCR reads, gives a single entry per CDR3 protein. The sample holds about 160,000 distinct CDR3 sequences, over 35% seen once. Sequenced: blood, either unsorted or a sorted T cell fraction (not recorded which). All receptors derive from a human donor who was either an allogeneic HSCT recipient or a stem cell or donor lymphocyte infusion donor (not recorded which). It is not recorded whose cells these are; they may come from a transplant donor. Both conserved end residues are part of each CDR3.

V: TRBV9
J: TRBJ1-4
length: 16
CDR3: CASSVGLRGRDEKLFF

V: TRBV7-9
J: TRBJ1-3
length: 16
CDR3: CASSAGPLLAGNTIYF

V: TRBV27
J: TRBJ1-5
length: 14
CDR3: CASTPGQFNQPQHF

V: TRBV4-3
J: TRBJ2-1
length: 14
CDR3: CASSQVVGGNEQFF

V: TRBV4-3
J: TRBJ1-1
length: 16
CDR3: CASSQDLGRSNTEAFF

V: TRBV6-2/TRBV6-3
J: TRBJ1-4
length: 14
CDR3: CASSWDSGRQKLFF

V: TRBV6-5
J: TRBJ1-4
length: 15
CDR3: CASSRGQEGNEKLFF

V: TRBV9
J: TRBJ1-1
length: 13
CDR3: CASSVRQGHEAFF

V: TRBV7-9
J: TRBJ2-5
length: 12
CDR3: CASRWAQETQYF

V: TRBV12-3/TRBV12-4
J: TRBJ2-5
length: 14
CDR3: CASSRREIQETQYF

V: TRBV12-3/TRBV12-4
J: TRBJ2-5
length: 14
CDR3: CASSFSSIGETQYF

V: TRBV28
J: TRBJ1-6
length: 12
CDR3: CASRRRGETLHF

V: TRBV11-2
J: TRBJ1-4
length: 17
CDR3: CASSLGLGRATNEKLFF

V: TRBV12-3/TRBV12-4
J: TRBJ1-5
length: 19
CDR3: CASSSFSRTGARSNQPQHF

V: TRBV10-3
J: TRBJ2-3
length: 14
CDR3: CAISEPLSTDTQYF